A single sample gave rise to the 26 T cell receptor beta chains below, sequenced in a study of brain T cells in children with intractable seizures. Assay used: immunoSEQ multiplex PCR; TCRdb lists only in-frame clones, some missing. The sample includes tens of thousands of clones, under 95% seen only once; the top ten take roughly 24%. The sample was peripheral blood, taken at surgery. These receptors all come from a girl aged 2-10 years with Rasmussen encephalitis and intractable seizures.

J is TRBJ2-1 and V is TRBV18; D not certain. The CDR3 runs 16 residues. The V gene's germline CDR1 is KGHSH and CDR2 LQKENI. Between the trimmed V and J ends, which lost 2 bases and 5 bases, there was a span of 16 bases. In DNA form, the CDR3 reads TGTGCCAGCTCACCAATCTCTTGGGATTCTGACAATGAGCAGTTCTTC. Amino acids: CASSPISWDSDNEQFF. The whole variable domain, remainder taken from reference TRBV18 and TRBJ2-1, is NAGVMQNPRHLVRRRGQEARLRCSPMKGHSHVYWYRQLPEEGLKFMVYLQKENIIDESGMPKERFSAEFPKEGPSILRIQQVVRGDSAAYFCASSPISWDSDNEQFFGPGTRLTVL.

The chain recombines TRBV19 with TRBJ2-3; TRBD2 aligns across 15 bases. Germline CDR1 and CDR2: LNHDA and SQIVND (reference sequence). The CDR3 is 18 residues long. Germline trimming cut 6 bases from V and 0 bases from J; bases unmatched to any gene: 7. The CDR3 protein is CASSKTGLAGGSTDTQYF. CDR3 bases: TGTGCCAGTAGCAAGACAGGACTAGCGGGAGGGAGCACAGATACGCAGTATTTT.

The rearrangement links TRBV5-5 to TRBJ1-6; no reliable D call. Germline V lookup: CDR1 SGHKS, CDR2 YYEKEE (reference sequence). The CDR3 contains 15 residues. V lost 2 bases, J lost 8 bases, and 14 bases lay in between. The CDR3: CASSFMPSGDSPLHF. The CDR3 DNA is TGTGCCAGCAGCTTTATGCCATCCGGCGATTCACCCCTCCACTTT.

V and J are TRBV18 and TRBJ2-1; 15 bases map to TRBD2. This CDR3 is 15 amino acids long. Germline V CDR1 and CDR2: KGHSH, LQKENI. V lost 6 bases to trimming and J lost 9 bases; unmatched junction nucleotides: 6. The CDR3 DNA reads as TGTGCCAGCTCGTACGGACTAGCGGGAGGGATTGAGCAGTTCTTC. This codes for CASSYGLAGGIEQFF.

This chain uses TRBV2 with TRBJ1-2; D not resolved. The CDR3 contains 14 residues. The V end lost 3 bases, the J end lost 0 bases, and 8 bases lay between the germline ends. Germline CDR1 SNHLY, CDR2 FYNNEI. This chain's CDR3 is CASSEGRSNYGYTF. CDR3 nucleotides: TGTGCCAGCAGTGAGGGTCGCTCTAACTATGGCTACACCTTC.

The chain couples TRBV2 to TRBJ2-7, with D maybe TRBD1 (5 bases). Germline-derived CDR1 and CDR2 are SNHLY and FYNNEI. The length of the CDR3 is 14 residues. The V gene lost 5 bases and the J gene lost 1 base, with 12 bases spanning the gap. CDR3 in DNA: TGTGCCAGCAGTCGCCAGGGCGAATCCTACGAGCAGTACTTC. It specifies CASSRQGESYEQYF.

In its sample, this clone was seen a few times. The V gene is TRBV19, the J gene TRBJ1-6; D gene unclear. The CDR3 has 12 residues. V was pared by 7 bases and J by 6 bases, with 7 bases between. The V gene's germline CDR1 is LNHDA and CDR2 SQIVND (reference sequence). The CDR3 loop reads CASNRSNSPLHF. The CDR3 DNA is TGTGCCAGTAACCGATCTAATTCACCCCTCCACTTT.

This clone was found a few times. Other DNA sequences within the sample encode an identical CDR3. The chain carries TRBV11-2 and TRBJ1-1; D is ambiguous. Trimming shortened V by 5 bases and J by 1 base, and 8 bases separated the two germline ends. The germline gives CDR1 SGHAT, CDR2 FQNNGV. This CDR3 is 13 amino acids long. The CDR3 is CASSLAENTEAFF. CDR3 DNA: TGTGCCAGCAGCCTTGCTGAGAACACTGAAGCTTTCTTT.

The chain is built from TRBV27 and TRBJ1-2; D gene unclear. Trimming cost V 3 bases and J 7 bases, with 18 bases left between them. The CDR3 contains 15 residues. Germline values: CDR1 MNHEY, CDR2 SMNVEV (reference sequence). The CDR3 reads CASSFGKGGPFGYTF. In DNA form, the CDR3 reads TGTGCCAGCAGTTTTGGAAAGGGAGGGCCCTTTGGCTACACCTTC.

The V and J genes are TRBV6-5 and TRBJ2-1, with 7 bases lining up with TRBD2. The CDR3 totals 15 residues. Germline V CDR1 and CDR2: MNHEY, SVGAGI. The trim removed 6 bases at V and 0 bases at J, leaving 5 bases unmatched. The CDR3 region has the DNA TGTGCCAGCAGGGCTAGCGGTAGCTCCTACAATGAGCAGTTCTTC. This codes for CASRASGSSYNEQFF.

The rearrangement uses TRBV5-1 and TRBJ2-7; a possible D gene is TRBD2 (6 bases). Trimming removed 4 bases at V and 12 bases at J, with 17 bases between. Germline CDR1 is SGHRS and CDR2 is YFSETQ. This CDR3 comprises 12 residues. The CDR3 protein is CASSPRQGRTYF. The CDR3 nucleotides read TGCGCCAGCAGCCCTAGACAAGGGAGGACGTACTTC.

This clone was counted a single time. The chain recombines TRBV2 with TRBJ1-1; 8 positions match TRBD1. CDR3 length equals 14 residues. V shed 4 bases and J 5 bases; nucleotides not matched to a gene: 6. Per germline, CDR1 SNHLY and CDR2 FYNNEI. The CDR3, as DNA: TGTGCCAGCAGTGTCATAGGGACAGGTACTGAAGCTTTCTTT. Its translation is CASSVIGTGTEAFF.

The chain joins TRBV6-4 to TRBJ1-6; 11 bases align to TRBD1. J gave up 9 bases and V 2 bases, and 0 bases lay outside the gene matches. Germline V CDR1 and CDR2: MRHNA, SNTAGT. The CDR3 spans 14 residues. The CDR3 DNA is TGTGCCAGCAGTGACGGGACAGGGGGTTCACCCCTCCACTTT. This sequence encodes CASSDGTGGSPLHF.

The chain employs TRBV14 and TRBJ2-5, with 7 bases fitting TRBD2. The V segment lost 5 bases and the J segment 5 bases; nucleotides outside the gene matches: 5. This CDR3 has 13 residues. Germline V CDR1 and CDR2: SGHDN, FVKESK. The CDR3 bases are TGTGCCAGCAGCGGGCGGGGGAACGAGACCCAGTACTTC. This translates into CASSGRGNETQYF. The entire variable domain, with the rest obtained from reference TRBV14 and TRBJ2-5, is as follows: EAGVTQFPSHSVIEKGQTVTLRCDPISGHDNLYWYRRVMGKEIKFLLHFVKESKQDESGMPNNRFLAERTGGTYSTLKVQPAELEDSGVYFCASSGRGNETQYFGPGTRLLVL.

This sequence joins TRBV21-1 and TRBJ1-5. TRBV21-1 is listed as a pseudogene. CDR3 size: 16 residues. CDR3 in DNA: TGTGCCAGCAGCAAAGGGCCGGGGGTTAGCAATCAGCCCCAGCATTTT. Its translation is CASSKGPGVSNQPQHF.

The J gene is TRBJ2-7, the V gene TRBV15; D is uncertain. The CDR3 is 15 amino acids. The germline CDR1 and CDR2 sequences are LNHNV and YYDKDF (reference sequence). V gave up 0 bases and J gave up 3 bases, with 12 bases separating them. The CDR3 loop is CATSRDRPSLYEQYF. For the CDR3, the DNA is TGTGCCACCAGCAGAGATCGCCCTTCTCTCTACGAGCAGTACTTC.

The chain carries TRBV11-1 and TRBJ1-3; D is ambiguous. CDR1 is SGHAT, CDR2 FQDESV, per germline (reference sequence). The V end lost 6 bases, the J end lost 4 bases, and 10 bases lay between the germline ends. The CDR3 extends over 13 amino acids. The CDR3 DNA sequence: TGTGCCAGCAGTCAGGATTTCGGAAACACCATATATTTT. The encoded protein is CASSQDFGNTIYF.

The chain uses TRBV6-2 or TRBV6-3 and TRBJ2-1, with D possibly being TRBD1 or TRBD2 (5 bases each). Trimming removed 6 bases at V and 2 bases at J, with 17 bases between. From germline, CDR1 is MNHEY and CDR2 SVGEGT. The CDR3 runs 16 residues. CDR3 sequence: CASSPSGGVAYNEQFF. The CDR3 nucleotides read TGTGCCAGCAGCCCTTCTGGGGGAGTCGCCTACAATGAGCAGTTCTTC.

The gene calls are TRBV28 and TRBJ1-1; D unclear. The germline V gene encodes CDR1 MDHEN and CDR2 SYDVKM. The germline V and J ends were trimmed by 5 bases and 1 base, with 14 bases remaining between them. CDR3 length: 15 residues. CDR3 in amino acids: CASSPPPAGNTEAFF. CDR3 coding DNA: TGTGCCAGCAGTCCCCCCCCGGCAGGGAACACTGAAGCTTTCTTT.

The chain links TRBV27 to TRBJ1-5; D possibly corresponds to TRBD1 (5 bases). Germline CDR1 MNHEY, CDR2 SMNVEV (reference sequence). The CDR3 sequence is 16 residues long. The V and J ends lost 4 bases and 2 bases respectively, with 15 bases between them. This CDR3 is CASSSRLGGGNQPQHF. In nucleotides, the CDR3 is TGTGCCAGCAGTTCCCGCTTGGGGGGAGGCAATCAGCCCCAGCATTTT.

This rearrangement joins TRBV7-3 to TRBJ2-5; D gene uncertain. The CDR3 spans 13 residues. V was trimmed by 2 bases and J by 3 bases, leaving 7 bases between them. Germline V gene data show CDR1 as SGHTA and CDR2 as FQGTGA. CDR3 loop: CASSLSGKETQYF. CDR3 sequence (DNA): TGTGCCAGCAGCTTATCGGGTAAAGAGACCCAGTACTTC.

This sequence joins TRBV7-9 and TRBJ2-2; 8 nucleotides line up with TRBD2. Germline CDR1 SEHNR, CDR2 FQNEAQ (reference sequence). CDR3 length: 17 residues. V lost 6 bases to trimming and J lost 1 base; unmatched junction nucleotides: 10. The CDR3 bases are TGTGCCAGCAGATCGGGCGGCCTAGCGGGGAACACCGGGGAGCTGTTTTTT. It encodes CASRSGGLAGNTGELFF.

J is TRBJ1-2 and V is TRBV7-9; 8 bases map to TRBD1. In germline, CDR1 is SEHNR, CDR2 FQNEAQ (reference sequence). V lost 5 bases, J lost 8 bases, and 7 bases stayed unmatched. This CDR3 has 13 amino acids. This CDR3 reads CASSPGQGNGYTF. The CDR3 nucleotides are TGTGCCAGCAGCCCCGGACAGGGCAACGGCTACACCTTC.

The gene calls are TRBV12-5 and TRBJ2-2; possible D gene TRBD1, 6 bases. The CDR3 spans 13 residues. Trimming stripped 0 bases from V and 7 bases from J, with 6 bases between. Germline V gene data show CDR1 as LGHNT and CDR2 as FRNRAP. The CDR3 reads CASGLVQGGELFF. CDR3 DNA: TGTGCTAGTGGTTTGGTACAGGGCGGGGAGCTGTTTTTT.

The chain is built from TRBV19 and TRBJ1-5, with D hard to call. The CDR3 extends over 13 amino acids. The germline CDR1 and CDR2 sequences are LNHDA and SQIVND (reference sequence). The V end was cut by 5 bases, the J end by 4 bases, with 9 bases between. The CDR3 DNA sequence: TGTGCCAGTAGTGGAGGCCCGAATCAGCCCCAGCATTTT. This translates into CASSGGPNQPQHF.

The chain recombines TRBV7-9 with TRBJ2-1, with 8 bases fitting TRBD2. CDR3 length: 14 residues. Germline-derived CDR1 and CDR2 are SEHNR and FQNEAQ (reference sequence). Germline trimming cut 6 bases from V and 7 bases from J; bases unmatched to any gene: 8. CDR3 bases: TGTGCCAGCAGTCATAGCGGGATGGGGAATGAGCAGTTCTTC. Encoded protein: CASSHSGMGNEQFF.